This T cell receptor (beta chain) was identified in a study of PD-1 blockade in classical Hodgkin lymphoma. V lost 5 bases and J lost 4; bases outside the gene matches: 1. The CDR3 covers 14 residues. CDR1 and CDR2 (germline): SGHAT, FQDESV (reference sequence). Time point indicated: cycle 4 day 1 (C4D1), after 5 to 7 weeks of nivolumab. Every patient was affected by relapse after autologous stem cell transplantation, while exposure to brentuximab vedotin was not uniform. From thawed PBMCs, CD4+ T cells were purified using magnetic negative selection. Using immunoSEQ multiplex PCR, the repertoire was profiled, and TCRdb retains in-frame clones only, with some absent. In the table there are 25,000 to 35,000 clones, more than 80% of which are singletons.

This sample comprised CD4+ T cells from blood, obtained before the fourth cycle of nivolumab. This receptor was taken from a human donor with classical Hodgkin lymphoma. The rearrangement links TRBV11-1 to TRBJ2-1, with 11 bases matching TRBD2. The CDR3 region has the DNA TGTGCCAGCAGCCGACTAGCGGGGTACAATGAGCAGTTCTTC. It encodes CASSRLAGYNEQFF.